Listed below are T cell receptor beta chains from one sample, sequenced in a study of blood T cell repertoires in COVID-19. Generated by immunoSEQ multiplex PCR, the TCRdb table keeps only in-frame clones and is missing some. The table records under 300,000 clones, approximately 88% of them present only once. The sample taken for sequencing was peripheral blood. These receptor sequences come from a woman aged 25 to 45 with acute or convalescent COVID-19. Each CDR3 is given with its conserved first and last residue. D genes are given only for firm matches. Size tells how often a clone was seen (once, few, many) or the class of an expanded clone, and some rows leave it out.

TRBV19,NA,TRBD2,TRBJ2-3,TGTGCCAGTGGACTAGCGGGAGTGGATACGCAGTATTTT,CASGLAGVDTQYF
TRBV4-1,NA,NA,TRBJ2-3,TGCGCCAGCAGCCAAGAACCCAGGCGGGGGCGAGATACGCAGTATTTT,CASSQEPRRGRDTQYF
TRBV12-5,NA,TRBD2,TRBJ2-1,TGTGCTAGTGGTTTGGACCATTTTCTAGCGGGAGTGGTTAATGAGCAGTTCTTC,CASGLDHFLAGVVNEQFF
TRBV5-4,NA,TRBD1,TRBJ1-4,TGTGCCAGCAGCTTGGCGCCGACAGGGGAGGGAAAACTGTTTTTT,CASSLAPTGEGKLFF
TRBV29-1,NA,NA,TRBJ1-1,TGCAGCGTTGAGGGGGGGCTGAACACTGAAGCTTTCTTT,CSVEGGLNTEAFF
TRBV12-3/TRBV12-4,NA,NA,TRBJ2-2,TGTGCCAGCAGTTTCCGGGTGGACGGGGAGCTGTTTTTT,CASSFRVDGELFF
TRBV7-9,NA,NA,TRBJ2-7,TGTGCCAGCAGCACCGGGAGCTCCTACGAGCAGTACTTC,CASSTGSSYEQYF
TRBV11-2,NA,NA,TRBJ2-5,TGTGCCAGCAGCCTCACCCTCAGTAGCGTGGAGACCCAGTACTTC,CASSLTLSSVETQYF
TRBV5-4,NA,TRBD2,TRBJ2-2,TGTGCCAGCAGCCCCCTTACTAGCGGCACCGGGGAGCTGTTTTTT,CASSPLTSGTGELFF
TRBV7-8,NA,NA,TRBJ2-7,TGTGCCAGCAGCTTAGTACAGACCTCGTACGAGCAGTACTTC,CASSLVQTSYEQYF
TRBV9,NA,TRBD2,TRBJ2-1,TGTGCCAGCAGCGTAGCGGCTAGCGGGAGTTCCTACAATGAGCAGTTCTTC,CASSVAASGSSYNEQFF
TRBV14,NA,NA,TRBJ2-7,TGTGCCAGCAGCCAAGAACTAACTTACGAGCAGTACTTC,CASSQELTYEQYF
TRBV5-1,NA,NA,TRBJ2-2,TGCGCCAGCAGCATAGCTTACGGGGAGCTGTTTTTT,CASSIAYGELFF
TRBV5-4,few,NA,TRBJ2-7,TGTGCCAGCAGCTTGGCCTCGGGGATCTCCTACGAGCAGTACTTC,CASSLASGISYEQYF
TRBV2,NA,NA,TRBJ1-2,TGTGCCAGCAAAGGGGACAAAAGTAGCTATGGCTACACCTTC,CASKGDKSSYGYTF
TRBV5-1,NA,NA,TRBJ2-1,TGCGCCAGCAGCTTAGGGGGGGCAGGCTACAATGAGCAGTTCTTC,CASSLGGAGYNEQFF
TRBV19,NA,NA,TRBJ1-5,TGTGCCAGTAGTATGTTGGCGGGAGCCCCCGGGAGGGGTCAGCCCCAGCATTTT,CASSMLAGAPGRGQPQHF
TRBV27,NA,TRBD2,TRBJ2-1,TGTGCCAGCAGTTCCTTAGCGGGAGGATCCTACAATGAGCAGTTCTTC,CASSSLAGGSYNEQFF
TRBV18,once,NA,TRBJ1-2,TGTGCCAGCTCCAGGGCGGAACGGACGTATGGCTACACCTTC,CASSRAERTYGYTF
TRBV6-5,once,NA,TRBJ1-2,TGTGCCAGCAGTTTAGGACAGTCTCAACCTCCATATGGCTACACCTTC,CASSLGQSQPPYGYTF
TRBV19,NA,TRBD2,TRBJ2-7,TGTGCCAGTAGTACCTCACTAGCGATAGTCTACGAGCAGTACTTC,CASSTSLAIVYEQYF
TRBV19,NA,TRBD2,TRBJ2-1,TGTGCCAGTAGTCCCCTAGCGGGAGGGTTCGATGAGCAGTTCTTC,CASSPLAGGFDEQFF
TRBV24-1,NA,TRBD2,TRBJ2-7,TGTGCCACCAGGGGGACTAGCGGGATAGGTGAGCAGTACTTC,CATRGTSGIGEQYF
TRBV7-9,few,NA,TRBJ2-7,TGTGCCAGCAGCGCGGGACCTAAAGACTACGAGCAGTACTTC,CASSAGPKDYEQYF
TRBV5-1,NA,TRBD2,TRBJ2-2,TGCGCCAGCAGCCCCCAGGGAGGAGTAGCGGGACGGACCGGGGAGCTGTTTTTT,CASSPQGGVAGRTGELFF
TRBV7-2,NA,TRBD1,TRBJ1-2,TGTGCCAGCAGCTTACTGGGACAGGATCATGGCTACACCTTC,CASSLLGQDHGYTF
TRBV9,NA,TRBD2,TRBJ2-7,TGTGCCAGCAGCCCCTACCCGACTAGCGACTACGAGCAGTACTTC,CASSPYPTSDYEQYF
TRBV5-6,NA,NA,TRBJ2-3,TGTGCCAGCAGCTTACAGGGTGTTGGCACAGATACGCAGTATTTT,CASSLQGVGTDTQYF
TRBV5-1,NA,TRBD1,TRBJ1-1,TGCGCCAGCAGCAGGGACAGGGGTCCTGAAGCTTTCTTT,CASSRDRGPEAFF